This passage covers 25 T cell receptor beta chains from one sample sequenced in a study of lymphopenia after photon versus proton radiotherapy. Clones were sequenced by immunoSEQ multiplex PCR, and TCRdb holds only the in-frame ones, with some missing. This table has 35,000 to 45,000 clones, 70% to 90% appearing once. The sample in question was peripheral blood, obtained from a patient treated with photon-based radiotherapy. The receptors originated from a man aged 45 to 65 with gastric cancer.

CDR3 coding DNA: TGTGCCAGCTCACCTGGGAGGGACTACGAGCAGTACTTC. Translation gives CASSPGRDYEQYF. V and J are TRBV18 and TRBJ2-5, with 7 nucleotides matching TRBD2. Judging by the DNA end, TRBJ2-7 fits better; the J call may be wrong. Germline V CDR1 and CDR2: KGHSH, LQKENI. This CDR3 is 13 amino acids long.

This chain connects TRBV5-4 to TRBJ1-5, with unresolved D. V was trimmed by 3 bases and J by 4 bases, leaving 11 bases between them. The CDR3 is 14 residues long. Germline V gene sequence: CDR1 SGHNT, CDR2 YYREEE (reference sequence). The CDR3 region is CASSSWGGNQPQHF. CDR3 nucleotide sequence: TGTGCCAGCAGCTCCTGGGGAGGGAATCAGCCCCAGCATTTT.

J is TRBJ2-7 and V is TRBV18; D possibly corresponds to TRBD1 (6 bases). The CDR3 sequence is 14 residues long. V was cut by 3 bases and J by 0 bases, with 9 bases left in between. Germline assignment: CDR1 KGHSH and CDR2 LQKENI. The DNA for the CDR3 is TGTGCCAGCTCACCCACAGGGAGCTCCTACGAGCAGTACTTC. Translation gives CASSPTGSSYEQYF.

CDR3 loop: CASSLIPVPYEQYF. The CDR3 coding sequence is TGTGCCAGCAGCCTAATTCCAGTTCCCTACGAGCAGTACTTC. The chain is built from TRBV7-9 and TRBJ2-7; D unclear. This CDR3 spans 14 amino acids. The V and J ends lost 5 bases and 2 bases respectively, with 13 bases between them. Germline values: CDR1 SEHNR, CDR2 FQNEAQ (reference sequence). The full variable domain, completed using reference TRBV7-9 and TRBJ2-7, is DTGVSQNPRHKITKRGQNVTFRCDPISEHNRLYWYRQTLGQGPEFLTYFQNEAQLEKSRLLSDRFSAERPKGSFSTLEIQRTEQGDSAMYLCASSLIPVPYEQYFGPGTRLTVT.

The chain is built from TRBV9 and TRBJ2-1, with D perhaps matching TRBD2 (6 bases). The germline CDR1 and CDR2 sequences are SGDLS and YYNGEE. With 3 bases removed from V and 8 bases from J, the gap between germline ends came to 9 bases. The CDR3 covers 12 residues. The CDR3, as DNA: TGTGCCAGCAGCGCTCGGGAGTATGAGCAGTTCTTC. Amino acid sequence: CASSAREYEQFF.

This clone was recorded only once. The chain is built from TRBV20-1 and TRBJ1-1; D call uncertain. The V end lost 0 bases, the J end lost 2 bases, and 1 base lay between the germline ends. Germline V lookup: CDR1 DFQATT, CDR2 SNEGSKA (reference sequence). CDR3 length: 11 amino acids. CDR3 loop: CSARENTEAFF. The CDR3 nucleotides read TGCAGTGCTAGAGAAAACACTGAAGCTTTCTTT.

V is TRBV29-1 and J is TRBJ2-1; 12 nucleotides align to TRBD2. The length of the CDR3 is 15 residues. The J segment lost 8 bases and the V segment lost 5 bases, leaving 10 bases of the junction unmatched. Germline values: CDR1 SQVTM, CDR2 ANQGSEA. CDR3 DNA: TGCAGCGTTCGGACTAGCGGGATAGGAGGATATGAGCAGTTCTTC. Translated: CSVRTSGIGGYEQFF.

V usage is TRBV5-4 and J usage is TRBJ1-2, with no clear D. CDR1 and CDR2 from the germline V gene are SGHNT and YYREEE (reference sequence). This CDR3 region has 16 residues. V lost 2 bases and J lost 3, with 17 bases in between. The chain's CDR3 is CASSFSLAQRDYGYTF. The DNA of the CDR3 is TGTGCCAGCAGCTTCAGTCTGGCCCAACGGGACTATGGCTACACCTTC.

A remark on this clone: This specimen includes other DNA sequences encoding the same CDR3. The chain has TRBV7-2 and TRBJ2-1, with 8 bases identical to TRBD2. V was pared by 3 bases and J by 4 bases, with 2 bases of the junction left unmatched. This CDR3 has 14 amino acids. CDR1 SGHTA and CDR2 FQGNSA come from the germline V gene. CDR3: CASSFASGYNEQFF. CDR3 coding DNA: TGTGCCAGCAGCTTCGCTAGCGGGTACAATGAGCAGTTCTTC.

V is TRBV5-1 and J is TRBJ2-3, with a weak D call TRBD2 (6 bases). The CDR3 contains 19 residues. The germline gives CDR1 SGHRS, CDR2 YFSETQ. V was clipped by 2 bases and J by 0 bases, with 22 bases between them. The CDR3 nucleotides read TGCGCCAGCAGCTTTGATCCGGGACTCCCCCTGGGCAGCACAGATACGCAGTATTTT. This translates into CASSFDPGLPLGSTDTQYF.

This chain uses TRBV6-5 with TRBJ1-2; 8 nucleotides align to TRBD1. The ends lost 6 bases at V and 7 bases at J; junction bases unmatched: 10. The CDR3 length is 14 residues. Germline-derived CDR1 and CDR2 are MNHEY and SVGAGI. The CDR3 DNA sequence: TGTGCCAGCAGCCGAGGACAGGGTGGAGGTGGCTACACCTTC. This gives the protein CASSRGQGGGGYTF.

The rearrangement joins TRBV5-6 to TRBJ2-2; 7 bases are shared with TRBD1. The length of the CDR3 is 14 residues. The germline CDR1 and CDR2 sequences are SGHDT and YYEEEE. J gave up 4 bases and V 5 bases, and 5 bases lay outside the gene matches. In DNA, the CDR3 is TGTGCCAGCAGGAGGGGGCCCGTCACCGGGGAGCTGTTTTTT. Translation gives CASRRGPVTGELFF.

This clone was seen only a few times. This rearrangement joins TRBV19 to TRBJ2-7; 7 positions agree with TRBD1. V was clipped by 8 bases and J by 6 bases; unmatched bases: 13. The CDR3 is 14 residues long. Germline loops: CDR1 LNHDA, CDR2 SQIVND (reference sequence). CDR3 sequence reads: CASRYRGGLGEQYF. The CDR3 DNA follows: TGTGCCAGTCGATACAGGGGCGGACTTGGCGAGCAGTACTTC.

This clone was counted between two and nine times. The chain couples TRBV5-1 to TRBJ1-2, with unresolved D. Germline V gene data show CDR1 as SGHRS and CDR2 as YFSETQ. The V end lost 2 bases, the J end lost 2 bases, and 16 bases lay between the germline ends. This CDR3 contains 16 residues. The CDR3 coding sequence is TGCGCCAGCAGCTTCCGGGGAGGCTATGAGAACTATGGCTACACCTTC. This encodes CASSFRGGYENYGYTF.

The CDR3 here is CASSLDLSRTDTQYF. The CDR3 nucleotides read TGTGCCAGCAGCTTGGACTTAAGTAGGACAGATACGCAGTATTTT. The rearrangement joins TRBV5-4 to TRBJ2-3; D gene unclear. V lost 0 bases and J lost 3, with 11 bases in between. The length of the CDR3 is 15 residues. Per germline, CDR1 SGHNT and CDR2 YYREEE (reference sequence).

The CDR3 bases are TGTGCCAGCAGCTTGGTACGGGGGAACACTGAAGCTTTCTTT. Its protein product is CASSLVRGNTEAFF. The rearrangement uses TRBV5-4 and TRBJ1-1; the D is unclear. V lost 0 bases and J 1 base, leaving 7 bases between the germline ends. Germline V lookup: CDR1 SGHNT, CDR2 YYREEE (reference sequence). CDR3 length equals 14 residues.

The V gene is TRBV27, the J gene TRBJ2-7; 8 nucleotides agree with TRBD1. J lost 5 bases, V lost 3 bases, and 3 bases had no gene match. Germline V gene data show CDR1 as MNHEY and CDR2 as SMNVEV (reference sequence). The CDR3 consists of 13 residues. The DNA for the CDR3 is TGTGCCAGCAGTTTGGACAGGGTCCACGAGCAGTACTTC. Its translation: CASSLDRVHEQYF.

CDR3 amino acids: CASSILVRGQENSPLHF. The CDR3 region has the DNA TGTGCCAGTAGTATCCTAGTCCGGGGACAGGAGAATTCACCCCTCCACTTT. The chain is built from TRBV19 and TRBJ1-6; TRBD1 aligns across 8 bases. V was pared by 3 bases and J by 7 bases, with 11 bases of the junction left unmatched. Germline CDR1 LNHDA, CDR2 SQIVND (reference sequence). The CDR3 sequence is 17 residues long. Supplemented by reference TRBV19 and TRBJ1-6, the full variable domain reads DGGITQSPKYLFRKEGQNVTLSCEQNLNHDAMYWYRQDPGQGLRLIYYSQIVNDFQKGDIAEGYSVSREKKESFPLTVTSAQKNPTAFYLCASSILVRGQENSPLHFGNGTRLTVT.

The chain employs TRBV11-2 and TRBJ2-5; D is possibly TRBD1 or TRBD2 (5 bases each). CDR1 is SGHAT, CDR2 FQNNGV, per germline. The CDR3 contains 13 residues. The V end lost 0 bases, the J end lost 10 bases, and 12 bases lay between the germline ends. The DNA for the CDR3 is TGTGCCAGCAGCTTAGATCAGGGACGTGACCAGTACTTC. Its translation is CASSLDQGRDQYF. Supplemented by reference TRBV11-2 and TRBJ2-5, the full variable domain reads EAGVAQSPRYKIIEKRQSVAFWCNPISGHATLYWYQQILGQGPKLLIQFQNNGVVDDSQLPKDRFSAERLKGVDSTLKIQPAKLEDSAVYLCASSLDQGRDQYFGPGTRLLVL.

This chain uses TRBV6-1 with TRBJ2-7; D is undetermined. The CDR3 extends over 15 amino acids. CDR1 and CDR2 (germline): MNHNS, SASEGT. The ends were cut back, 5 bases at V and 6 bases at J, with 20 bases in the middle. The CDR3 reads CASSTLTALPGEQYF. The CDR3, as DNA: TGTGCCAGCAGTACGCTTACTGCACTCCCAGGCGAGCAGTACTTC.

The chain couples TRBV5-6 to TRBJ2-5, with TRBD2 matching over 15 bases. Germline V gene lookup returns CDR1 SGHDT and CDR2 YYEEEE. The CDR3 runs to 18 residues. The trim removed 2 bases at V and 3 bases at J, leaving 8 bases unmatched. The CDR3 DNA reads TGTGCCAGCAGCTTCCGGACTAGCGGGAGGGAAGAAGAAGAGACCCAGTACTTC. Protein sequence: CASSFRTSGREEEETQYF.

CDR3 nucleotide sequence: TGCGCCAGCAGCCAAGGGACAGGGGTATATGGCTACACCTTC. The encoded protein is CASSQGTGVYGYTF. The rearrangement links TRBV4-3 to TRBJ1-2; 9 bases line up with TRBD1. V lost 1 base to trimming and J lost 5 bases; unmatched junction nucleotides: 2. Per germline, CDR1 LGHNA and CDR2 YSLEER. The CDR3 extends over 14 amino acids.

The V and J genes are TRBV18 and TRBJ2-3, with D possibly called TRBD1 or TRBD2 (6 bases each). The CDR3 has 16 amino acids. Germline loops: CDR1 KGHSH, CDR2 LQKENI. V was trimmed by 1 base and J by 3 bases, leaving 14 bases between them. The CDR3 loop is CASSPRTKGETDTQYF. CDR3 bases: TGTGCCAGCTCACCACGGACTAAGGGGGAGACAGATACGCAGTATTTT.

The chain has TRBV9 and TRBJ1-2, with TRBD1 matching 10 bases. The J segment lost 2 bases and the V segment lost 4 bases, leaving 2 bases of the junction unmatched. The V gene's germline CDR1 is SGDLS and CDR2 YYNGEE. The CDR3 length is 14 residues. The CDR3 nucleotides read TGTGCCAGCAGCTTGGGACAGGGGAACTATGGCTACACCTTC. Protein: CASSLGQGNYGYTF.

This clone is judged medium-sized. The chain uses TRBV5-1 and TRBJ1-2; possible D gene TRBD1, 6 bases. This CDR3 is built from 15 residues. The germline CDR1 and CDR2 sequences are SGHRS and YFSETQ. Trimming left V 1 base short and J 8 bases short, with 18 bases between. CDR3 DNA: TGCGCCAGCAGCTTGACGCGCGGGACACTGGAAGGCTACACCTTC. Encoded protein: CASSLTRGTLEGYTF.